This T cell receptor beta chain is drawn from a study of blood T cells in healthy people across ages (dated by TCRdb to about 2015). The study in broad terms: In model experiments, template switching captured about one uniquely barcoded TCR beta cDNA molecule for every two T cells. Using deep sequencing normalized with unique cDNA molecular identifiers, the study measured how TCR beta repertoire diversity changes with age. Four age groups were formed from the donors: young (average about 16 years), middle-aged (roughly 38), aged (62) and long-lived (around 82). To avoid experimental bias, donors of different ages were randomly spread across the sequencing lanes. The study analyzed two additional independent replicas of 1 million unique cDNA reads from the same blood draw for two donors, one aged 18 to 30 and one aged 80 or older.

The 39 donors, aged roughly 6 to 95 years, were systemically healthy Caucasian individuals from Russia. Approximately 11 milliliters of peripheral blood were drawn from each donor into EDTA-treated Vacutainer tubes. Ficoll-Paque density-gradient centrifugation was used to isolate PBMCs, with at least 6 million per sample. Trizol reagent was used to extract total RNA from PBMCs, with at least 5 micrograms per sample. The percentages of naive CD45RAhigh/CD27high T cells were determined by flow cytometry on a PBMC aliquot from every donor. As for this clonotype: The clone's antigen remains unknown. No base-level quality is on record; no much larger clone is a single base apart.

To prepare the library, 5' RACE was applied. The listed sequencing device is Illumina HiSeq 2500. A second roughly 6 to 11 cycle PCR used a sample-barcoded 5' primer and a J-beta primer mix. A unique molecular identifier was introduced onto each TCR beta cDNA molecule by a template-switch 5' adaptor carrying 12 random nucleotides. Each sample yielded at least 3 million CDR3-containing paired-end reads. First-strand cDNA was synthesized from all RNA with the Mint cDNA synthesis kit, primed by a TRBC-specific oligonucleotide. After uracil-DNA glycosylase treatment, a first 18-cycle PCR used universal primers M1SS and BC2_uni_R on all cDNA. The authors' analysis ran thus. Each sample was normalized by randomly selecting 1 million high-quality reads, each carrying a distinct molecular identifier. Reads sharing molecular identifiers were discarded rather than binned into consensus sequences. MiTCR, run with a Q25 quality threshold and the strictest error-elimination algorithm, handled CDR3 identification, clonotype clustering and error correction. A nonparametric unseen species model with Euler transformation was used to estimate a lower bound on total TCR beta diversity. TCRdb itself trimmed the public reads at Q25 with fastp, ran MiXCR and retained productive beta chains. Each CDR3 protein appears once, grouped with its most common genes and DNA. TCRdb assigned the V and J calls; the authors' analysis was not used. Within this sample are over 550,000 distinct CDR3 sequences, with about 30% of them counted one time only. About 15% of the sample lies in the top ten.

What the research found in general, with its limitations: Because donor CMV infection status was unknown, age-related changes in expanded clonotypes were potentially confounded. Conclusive comparison of naive and antigen-experienced compartments was prevented by the profiling of bulk unsorted PBMCs. The percentage of naive T cells measured by flow cytometry correlated strongly with observed TCR beta diversity. Compared with the aged group, the long-lived group had more naive CD4+ T cells, fewer expanded clones and increased TCR diversity, a pattern suggesting age selection. Observed TCR beta diversity per million T cells fell roughly linearly with age, and a significant reduction was already apparent by age around 39. Estimates of total diversity based on one million sequenced T cells were considered lower bounds and underestimates.

This sequence originates from a woman of 80 years or more in good health. Sequenced material: blood.

The DNA reads TGTGCCTGGAGTGTCAGGGCGGCAGGGGGTACTGAAGCTTTCTTT. Its amino acids are CAWSVRAAGGTEAFF. The chain uses TRBV30 and TRBJ1-1, with 7 central nucleotides matching TRBD1. Trimming takes 0 bases off V and 5 bases off J; junction bases not matched to a gene: 9. Measured from the cysteine to the phenylalanine, the CDR3 is 15 residues long. Just CDR3 DNA is preserved here, 45 bases in frame from base 1. CDR1 GTSNPN and CDR2 SVGIG were looked up in the germline V gene (reference sequence).